This passage covers 10 T cell receptor beta chains from one sample sequenced in a study of cytomegalovirus exposure and HLA in healthy donors. 13 Jbeta primers and 60 Vbeta primers were used for the PCR. The assay was immunoSEQ multiplex PCR, and TCRdb's table has in-frame clones only and misses some. The sample has 120,000 or so clones, around 82% seen once. Sequenced input: PBMCs. These receptors all come from a man aged 25-45 years in good health and CMV-seropositive.

This chain joins TRBV5-1 and TRBJ1-1; D is possibly TRBD1 (5 bases). CDR1 SGHRS and CDR2 YFSETQ come from the germline V gene. This CDR3 has 16 residues. The V gene lost 6 bases and the J gene lost 0 bases, with 18 bases spanning the gap. CDR3 amino acids: CASTWQGMKMNTEAFF. In DNA form, the CDR3 reads TGCGCCAGCACCTGGCAGGGTATGAAAATGAACACTGAAGCTTTCTTT. Full variable domain (outside the CDR3, taken from reference TRBV5-1 and TRBJ1-1): KAGVTQTPRYLIKTRGQQVTLSCSPISGHRSVSWYQQTPGQGLQFLFEYFSETQRNKGNFPGRFSGRQFSNSRSEMNVSTLELGDSALYLCASTWQGMKMNTEAFFGQGTRLTVV.

The chain combines TRBV6-5 with TRBJ2-1, with TRBD2 identical over 12 bases. The length of the CDR3 is 16 residues. Looked up from germline, CDR1 is MNHEY and CDR2 is SVGAGI. V was pared by 0 bases and J by 9 bases, with 6 bases of the junction left unmatched. In nucleotides, the CDR3 is TGTGCCAGCAGTTACTCGAGGCTAGCGGGAGGGGGTGAGCAGTTCTTC. Translated: CASSYSRLAGGGEQFF.

The chain uses TRBV27 and TRBJ2-6; 12 bases agree with TRBD1. The CDR3 length is 18 residues. The V segment lost 3 bases and the J segment 2 bases; nucleotides outside the gene matches: 5. Per the germline V gene, CDR1 is MNHEY and CDR2 is SMNVEV (reference sequence). The CDR3 sequence: CASSFLGQGAAGANVLTF. The CDR3, as DNA: TGTGCCAGCAGTTTCCTGGGACAGGGGGCGGCTGGGGCCAACGTCCTGACTTTC.

CDR3 in amino acids: CASSAGRPQMNTEAFF. The CDR3 bases are TGTGCCAGCAGCGCGGGCCGGCCACAAATGAACACTGAAGCTTTCTTT. The chain recombines TRBV7-2 with TRBJ1-1, with D uncertain. The CDR3 covers 16 residues. Trimming pared 5 bases from V and 0 bases from J, leaving 16 bases between. Per the germline V gene, CDR1 is SGHTA and CDR2 is FQGNSA.

This clone was observed a single time. The CDR3 protein is CASSSRTGYETQYF. The CDR3 DNA reads as TGTGCCAGCAGCTCCCGGACAGGGTACGAGACCCAGTACTTC. This chain links TRBV9 with TRBJ2-5; 8 bases fit TRBD1. Germline lookup yields CDR1 SGDLS and CDR2 YYNGEE. The CDR3 spans 14 residues. V shed 4 bases and J 5 bases; nucleotides not matched to a gene: 7.

This chain links TRBV19 with TRBJ1-5, with 8 bases aligning to TRBD1. Trimming removed 1 base from V and 6 bases from J; junction bases left unmatched: 5. CDR1 and CDR2 (germline): LNHDA, SQIVND (reference sequence). There are 15 residues in the CDR3. Here the CDR3 DNA reads TGTGCCAGTAGTATAGGGGGACAGGATTTTCAGCCCCAGCATTTT. Translating gives CASSIGGQDFQPQHF. The entire variable domain, with the rest obtained from reference TRBV19 and TRBJ1-5, is as follows: DGGITQSPKYLFRKEGQNVTLSCEQNLNHDAMYWYRQDPGQGLRLIYYSQIVNDFQKGDIAEGYSVSREKKESFPLTVTSAQKNPTAFYLCASSIGGQDFQPQHFGDGTRLSIL.

The CDR3 loop is CASSPDRSYEQYF. The CDR3 DNA sequence: TGCGCCAGCAGTCCAGACAGGTCCTACGAGCAGTACTTC. The chain carries TRBV4-3 and TRBJ2-7; possibly TRBD1 for D (6 bases). Trimming stripped 6 bases from V and 1 base from J, with 10 bases between. The germline CDR1 and CDR2 sequences are LGHNA and YSLEER. CDR3 length: 13 residues.

The sample holds one count of this clone. This chain uses TRBV7-9 with TRBJ2-7; 7 nucleotides match TRBD1. From germline, CDR1 is SEHNR and CDR2 FQNEAQ (reference sequence). This CDR3 region has 14 residues. V was clipped by 3 bases and J by 6 bases; unmatched bases: 8. This CDR3 reads CASSLAVNRGEQYF. Here the CDR3 DNA reads TGTGCCAGCAGCTTGGCAGTAAACAGGGGCGAGCAGTACTTC.

The rearrangement joins TRBV30 to TRBJ1-2; tentative D call: TRBD1 (5 bases). In germline, CDR1 is GTSNPN, CDR2 SVGIG (reference sequence). Trimming pared 3 bases from V and 7 bases from J, leaving 21 bases between. The CDR3 spans 15 residues. In nucleotides, the CDR3 is TGTGCCTGGAGGGCCGACTGGGACTCTACCACTGGCTACACCTTC. Translated, it gives CAWRADWDSTTGYTF.

V is TRBV6-5 and J is TRBJ1-3; D uncertain. The CDR3 runs to 12 residues. The V end lost 6 bases, the J end lost 2 bases, and 5 bases lay between the germline ends. Germline lookup yields CDR1 MNHEY and CDR2 SVGAGI. The CDR3 nucleotides are TGTGCCAGCAGCCCTACTGGAAACACCATATATTTT. This codes for CASSPTGNTIYF.